This T cell receptor beta chain originates from a study of T-cell memory formation after mild COVID-19. Study-wide context: The two donors had largely donor-specific TCR clusters. Notes on the study in general: CD4/CD8 balance held among clones contracting day 15 to 85, and later expanders leaned CD4+.

From 5'RACE with constant-segment primers came TCR alpha and TCR beta cDNA libraries that carried sample barcodes and UMIs. TCRdb recomputed calls from the 5' RACE reads with MiXCR, one row per CDR3 protein. The sample consists of about 400,000 distinct CDR3 sequences, around 22% of them appearing once. The CDR3 totals 13 residues. V was trimmed by 2 bases and J by 2 bases, leaving 6 bases between them. Germline CDR1 and CDR2: ENHRY and SYGVKD. This clonotype was found a few times. Its antigen is still unknown. The TCR was taken from an adult woman who had mild COVID-19 (a few samples of this study predate the infection). Cell type and time point are not known. The sample taken for sequencing was PBMCs or a T cell subset sorted from them (not recorded which). The V call is TRBV10-3, the J call TRBJ1-2; D uncertain. The CDR3 bases are TGTGCCATCAGTGAGCATCCAAACTATGGCTACACCTTC. Protein product: CAISEHPNYGYTF.